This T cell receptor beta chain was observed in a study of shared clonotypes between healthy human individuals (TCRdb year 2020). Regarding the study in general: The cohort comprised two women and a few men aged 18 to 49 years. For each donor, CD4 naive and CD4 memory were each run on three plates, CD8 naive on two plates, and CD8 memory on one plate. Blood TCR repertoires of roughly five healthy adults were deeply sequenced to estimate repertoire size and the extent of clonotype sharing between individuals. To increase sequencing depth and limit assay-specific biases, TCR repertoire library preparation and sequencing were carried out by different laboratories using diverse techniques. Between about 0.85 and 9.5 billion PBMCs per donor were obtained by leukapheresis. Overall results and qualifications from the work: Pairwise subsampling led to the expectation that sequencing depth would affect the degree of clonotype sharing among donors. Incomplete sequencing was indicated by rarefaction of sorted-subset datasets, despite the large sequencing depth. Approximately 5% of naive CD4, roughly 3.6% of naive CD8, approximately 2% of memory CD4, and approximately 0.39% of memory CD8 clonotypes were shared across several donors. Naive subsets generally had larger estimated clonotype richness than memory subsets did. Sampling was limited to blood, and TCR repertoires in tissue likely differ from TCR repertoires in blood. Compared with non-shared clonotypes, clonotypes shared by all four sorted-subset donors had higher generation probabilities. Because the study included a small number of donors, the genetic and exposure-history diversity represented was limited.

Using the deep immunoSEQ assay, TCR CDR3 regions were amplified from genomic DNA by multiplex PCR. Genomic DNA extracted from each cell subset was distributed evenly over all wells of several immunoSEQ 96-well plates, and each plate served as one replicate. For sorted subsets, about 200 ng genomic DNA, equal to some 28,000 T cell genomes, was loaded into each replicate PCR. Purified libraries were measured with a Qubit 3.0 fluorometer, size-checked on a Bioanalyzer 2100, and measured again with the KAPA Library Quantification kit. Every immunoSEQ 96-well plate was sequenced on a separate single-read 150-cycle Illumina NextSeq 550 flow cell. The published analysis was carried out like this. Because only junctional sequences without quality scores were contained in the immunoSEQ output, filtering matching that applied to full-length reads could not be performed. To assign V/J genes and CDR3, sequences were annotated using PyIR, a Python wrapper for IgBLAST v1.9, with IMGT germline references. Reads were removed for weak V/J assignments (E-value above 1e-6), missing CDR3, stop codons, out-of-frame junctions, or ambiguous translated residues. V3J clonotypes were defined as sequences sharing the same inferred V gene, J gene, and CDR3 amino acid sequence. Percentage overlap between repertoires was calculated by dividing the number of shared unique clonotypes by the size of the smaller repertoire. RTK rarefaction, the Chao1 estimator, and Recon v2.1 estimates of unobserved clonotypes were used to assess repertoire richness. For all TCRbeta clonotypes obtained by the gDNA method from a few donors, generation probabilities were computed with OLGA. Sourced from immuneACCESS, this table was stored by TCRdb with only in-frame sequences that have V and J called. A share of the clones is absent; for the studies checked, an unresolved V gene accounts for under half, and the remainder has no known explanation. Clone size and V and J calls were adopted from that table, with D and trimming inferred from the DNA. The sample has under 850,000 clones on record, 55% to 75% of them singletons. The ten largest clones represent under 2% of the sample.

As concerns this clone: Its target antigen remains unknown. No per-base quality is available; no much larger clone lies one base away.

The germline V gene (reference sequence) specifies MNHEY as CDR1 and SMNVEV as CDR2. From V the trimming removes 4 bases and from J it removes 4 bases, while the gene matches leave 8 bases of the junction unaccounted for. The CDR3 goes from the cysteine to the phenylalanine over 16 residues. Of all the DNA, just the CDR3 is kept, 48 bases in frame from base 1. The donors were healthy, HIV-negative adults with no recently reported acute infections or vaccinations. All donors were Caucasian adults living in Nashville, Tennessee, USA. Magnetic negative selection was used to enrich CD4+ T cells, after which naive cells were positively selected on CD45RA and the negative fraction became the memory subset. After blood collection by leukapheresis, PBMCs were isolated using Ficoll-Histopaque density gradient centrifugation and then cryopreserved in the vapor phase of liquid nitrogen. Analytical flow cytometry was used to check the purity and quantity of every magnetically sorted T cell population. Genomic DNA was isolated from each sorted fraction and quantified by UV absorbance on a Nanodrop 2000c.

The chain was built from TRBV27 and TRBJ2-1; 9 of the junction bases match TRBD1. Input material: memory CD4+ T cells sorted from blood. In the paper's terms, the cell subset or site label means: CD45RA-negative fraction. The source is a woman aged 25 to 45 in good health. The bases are TGTGCCAGCAGTTCCTCCGGGACAGGGAATTACAATGAGCAGTTCTTC. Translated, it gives CASSSSGTGNYNEQFF.